This TCR gamma chain was observed in a study of gamma delta lymphoproliferative disorders and STAT genes. As regards this clone: No DNA is shown, since the ends of the CDR3 on it are uncertain; the CDR3 is the one TCRdb lists.

TCRdb used CATT to re-call clones from the multiplex PCR reads. The sample contains roughly 2,500 gamma-chain clones, roughly 19% of which appear only once. Ends included, the CDR3 has 17 residues. Genomic DNA from isolated PBMCs served as the sequencing template. Sequenced material: blood. Called V gene: TRGV11; the J gene was not called. TRGV11 is labeled an ORF, and its function is uncertain. The source of this sequence is a human donor with gamma-delta T-cell large granular lymphocyte leukemia. This chain's CDR3 is CTTVPAGLGPNYYKKLF.